The sequence of this TCR beta chain was determined in a study of blood T cells in healthy people across ages. Combining a sample-barcoded 5' primer with a J-beta primer mix, a second PCR ran for 7 to 11 cycles. Every cDNA molecule bore a tag from a template-switch adaptor containing 12 random nucleotides. CDR3-containing paired-end reads numbering at least 2.5 million came from each sample. TCRdb reprocessed the 5' RACE reads with MiXCR, giving one entry per CDR3 protein. Here the sample spans over 1,500,000 distinct CDR3 sequences, about two fifths being singletons. Regarding this clonotype: As yet, its antigen is unknown.

Study outcomes and limitations: Roughly linear age-related decline in beta diversity appeared, significant by age 40. Aged donors had fewer naive CD4+ cells and lower diversity than long-lived donors.

With V trimmed by 1 base and J by 6 bases, 7 bases remained unmatched. This CDR3 contains 16 residues. Germline values: CDR1 SGHRS, CDR2 YFSETQ. V usage is TRBV5-1 and J usage is TRBJ2-1; 10 nucleotides line up with TRBD2. The source of this sequence is a human donor in good health. Sequenced sample: blood. The CDR3 nucleotides read TGCGCCAGCAGCTTGCTGGCTAGCGGGGGACCCAATGAGCAGTTCTTC. Its translation is CASSLLASGGPNEQFF.